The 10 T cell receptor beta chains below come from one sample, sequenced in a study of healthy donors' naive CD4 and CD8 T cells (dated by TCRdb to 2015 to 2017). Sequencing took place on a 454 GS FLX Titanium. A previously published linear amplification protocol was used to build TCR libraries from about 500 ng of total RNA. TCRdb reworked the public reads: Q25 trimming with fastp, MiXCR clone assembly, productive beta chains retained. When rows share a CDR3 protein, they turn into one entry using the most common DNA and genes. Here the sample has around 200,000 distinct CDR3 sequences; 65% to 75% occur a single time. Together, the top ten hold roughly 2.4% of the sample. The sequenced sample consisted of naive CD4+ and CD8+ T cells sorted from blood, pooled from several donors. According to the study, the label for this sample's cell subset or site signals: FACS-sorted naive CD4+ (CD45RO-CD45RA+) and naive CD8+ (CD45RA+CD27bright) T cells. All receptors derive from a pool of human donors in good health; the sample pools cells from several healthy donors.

CDR3: CASSSYTNFHQNTEAFF. Written as DNA, the CDR3 is TGTGCCAGCAGCTCCTATACAAACTTCCACCAGAACACTGAAGCTTTCTTT. The chain employs TRBV13 and TRBJ1-1; D not resolved. Germline V lookup: CDR1 PRHDT, CDR2 FYEKMQ (reference sequence). This CDR3 spans 17 amino acids. V was shortened by 4 bases and J by 1 base, with 19 bases between the two germline ends.

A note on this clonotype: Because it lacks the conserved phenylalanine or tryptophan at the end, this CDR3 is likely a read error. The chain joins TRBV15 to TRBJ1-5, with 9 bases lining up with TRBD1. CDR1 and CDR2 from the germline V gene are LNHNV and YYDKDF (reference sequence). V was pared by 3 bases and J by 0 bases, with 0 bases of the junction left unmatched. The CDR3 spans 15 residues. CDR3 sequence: CATSRDRGSNQPQHL. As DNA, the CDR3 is TGTGCCACCAGCAGGGACAGGGGTAGCAATCAGCCCCAGCATCTT.

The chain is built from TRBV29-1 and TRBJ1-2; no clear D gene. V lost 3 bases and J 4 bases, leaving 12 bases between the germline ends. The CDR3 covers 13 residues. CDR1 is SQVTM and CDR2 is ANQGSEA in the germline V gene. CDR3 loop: CSVDLARSYGYTF. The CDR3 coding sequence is TGCAGCGTTGATTTGGCCAGGAGCTATGGCTACACCTTC. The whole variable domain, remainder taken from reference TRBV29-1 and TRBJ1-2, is SAVISQKPSRDICQRGTSLTIQCQVDSQVTMMFWYRQQPGQSLTLIATANQGSEATYESGFVIDKFPISRPNLTFSTLTVSNMSPEDSSIYLCSVDLARSYGYTFGSGTRLTVV.

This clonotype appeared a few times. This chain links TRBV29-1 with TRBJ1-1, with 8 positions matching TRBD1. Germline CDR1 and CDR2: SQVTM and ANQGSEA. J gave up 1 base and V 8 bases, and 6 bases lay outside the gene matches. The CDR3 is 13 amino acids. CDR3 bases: TGCAGCTTACGGACAGGGACGAACACTGAAGCTTTCTTT. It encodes CSLRTGTNTEAFF.

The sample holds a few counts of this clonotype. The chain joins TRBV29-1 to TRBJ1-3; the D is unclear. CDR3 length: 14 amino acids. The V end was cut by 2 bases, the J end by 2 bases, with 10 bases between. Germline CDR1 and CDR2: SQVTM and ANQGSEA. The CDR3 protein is CSVEPPNPGNTIYF. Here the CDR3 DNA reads TGCAGCGTTGAACCCCCCAATCCTGGAAACACCATATATTTT.

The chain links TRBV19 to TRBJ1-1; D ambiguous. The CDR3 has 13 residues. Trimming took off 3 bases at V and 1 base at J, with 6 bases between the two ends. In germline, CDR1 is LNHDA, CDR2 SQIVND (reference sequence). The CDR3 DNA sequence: TGTGCCAGTAGTATGACGAGGAACACTGAAGCTTTCTTT. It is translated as CASSMTRNTEAFF.

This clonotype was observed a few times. The CDR3 sequence: CSVGAGTGSYEQYF. The CDR3 coding sequence is TGCAGCGTTGGAGCCGGGACAGGGTCCTACGAGCAGTACTTC. The genes are TRBV29-1 and TRBJ2-7, with 9 bases lining up with TRBD1. V was pared by 4 bases and J by 1 base, with 5 bases of the junction left unmatched. CDR1 and CDR2 from the germline V gene are SQVTM and ANQGSEA. The CDR3 consists of 14 residues.

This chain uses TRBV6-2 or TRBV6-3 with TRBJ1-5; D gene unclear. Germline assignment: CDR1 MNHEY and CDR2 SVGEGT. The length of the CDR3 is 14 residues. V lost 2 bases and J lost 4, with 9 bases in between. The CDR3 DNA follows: TGTGCCAGCAGTTACGTGGACTCAAATCAGCCCCAGCATTTT. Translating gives CASSYVDSNQPQHF.

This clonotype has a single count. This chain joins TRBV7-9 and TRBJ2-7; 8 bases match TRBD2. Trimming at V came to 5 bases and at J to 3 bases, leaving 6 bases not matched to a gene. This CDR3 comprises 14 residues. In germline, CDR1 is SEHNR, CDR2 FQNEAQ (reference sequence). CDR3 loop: CASSAGTSSYEQYF. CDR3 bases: TGTGCCAGCAGCGCGGGGACTAGTAGCTACGAGCAGTACTTC.

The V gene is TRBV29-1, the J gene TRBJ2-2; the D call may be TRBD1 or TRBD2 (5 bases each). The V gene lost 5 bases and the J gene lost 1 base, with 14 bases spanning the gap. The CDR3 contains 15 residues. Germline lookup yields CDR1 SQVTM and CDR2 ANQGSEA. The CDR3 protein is CSVPKWGKNTGELFF. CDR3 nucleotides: TGCAGCGTTCCTAAATGGGGGAAGAACACCGGGGAGCTGTTTTTT.